The rows below give T cell receptor beta chains drawn from one sample of a study of T cell repertoires in cytomegalovirus infection. TCRdb re-called the reads through MiXCR, storing one row per CDR3 protein. The sample contains roughly 500,000 distinct CDR3 sequences, roughly 12% of which appear only once. The sequenced sample was PBMCs. Receptors were obtained from a human donor in good health (CMV status not recorded). Some clones in this sample may be carry-over from other donors' samples. The conserved cysteine and the conserved F or W are not part of the CDR3 here.

CDR3: ASSSGTPNTEAF
J: TRBJ1-1
V: TRBV5-1

CDR3: ASSQGKREPADTQY
J: TRBJ2-3
V: TRBV4-2

CDR3: ASSLEDSYYT
J: TRBJ1-2
V: TRBV7-9

CDR3: ASSERGFNEKLF
J: TRBJ1-4
V: TRBV2

CDR3: ASSLQTSGIDEQF
J: TRBJ2-1
V: TRBV7-9

CDR3: ATAGISYEQY
J: TRBJ2-7
V: TRBV28

CDR3: ASSLPRGAVDTEAF
J: TRBJ1-1
V: TRBV19

CDR3: ASSRRGQGAQNYGYT
J: TRBJ1-2
V: TRBV6-1

CDR3: ASSQERIAGDNEQF
J: TRBJ2-1
V: TRBV3-1

CDR3: ASSQDAMNTGELF
J: TRBJ2-2
V: TRBV4-2

CDR3: ASGLANGPRGFGYT
J: TRBJ1-2
V: TRBV12-5

CDR3: SASVRGRTEAF
J: TRBJ1-1
V: TRBV20-1

CDR3: ASLSQFSGNTIY
J: TRBJ1-3
V: TRBV6-6

CDR3: ASSLTSVLETVTGELF
J: TRBJ2-2
V: TRBV7-2

CDR3: SARKPWGEETQY
J: TRBJ2-5
V: TRBV20-1

CDR3: ASSRRDSSQAQH
J: TRBJ1-5
V: TRBV2

CDR3: ASSVVGQGQETQY
J: TRBJ2-5
V: TRBV2

CDR3: SAARTGLLNQPQH
J: TRBJ1-5
V: TRBV20-1

CDR3: ASSFGTGLNSGEKLF
J: TRBJ1-4
V: TRBV5-5

CDR3: ASSIGQGGWDTEAF
J: TRBJ1-1
V: TRBV5-1

CDR3: ASSVASTGELF
J: TRBJ2-2
V: TRBV9

CDR3: ASSPAEFTGELF
J: TRBJ2-2
V: TRBV5-1

CDR3: ASSPLKTPGFYEQY
J: TRBJ2-7
V: TRBV7-9

CDR3: ASTRDSRGYT
J: TRBJ1-2
V: TRBV19

CDR3: ASTSGPNQPQH
J: TRBJ1-5
V: TRBV25-1

CDR3: SVSGQSYGYT
J: TRBJ1-2
V: TRBV29-1

CDR3: ASSIGRDRGPGANVLT
J: TRBJ2-6
V: TRBV19

CDR3: ASSPRGWDEQF
J: TRBJ2-1
V: TRBV14